The rows below give T cell receptor beta chains drawn from one sample of a study of shared T cell receptors in the human thymus. Sequenced by immunoSEQ multiplex PCR; TCRdb stores in-frame clones only, minus some. The sample contains about 380,000 clones, 95% of which appear only once. The sample taken for sequencing was thymocytes. These receptors all stem from a human donor. CDR3s include the opening cysteine and the closing phenylalanine or tryptophan. The D gene is left open where the match is weak. A row's size may be missing; if present it is once, few, many or a size class.

CDR3aa	CDR3nt	abundance	d_gene	v_gene	j_gene
CASRGWGSEEQFF	TGCGCCAGCAGGGGATGGGGGTCAGAAGAGCAGTTCTTC	NA	NA	TRBV23-1	TRBJ2-1
CASSLSASGRGGETQYF	TGTGCCAGCAGCTTGAGCGCCAGCGGGAGAGGTGGAGAGACCCAGTACTTC	NA	TRBD2	TRBV7-2	TRBJ2-5
CASGPLTGRRGYTF	TGTGCTAGTGGTCCACTTACAGGGAGGAGGGGCTACACCTTC	NA	NA	TRBV12-5	TRBJ1-2
CASSLGQVNYGYTF	TGCGCCAGCAGCTTGGGACAGGTTAACTATGGCTACACCTTC	NA	NA	TRBV5-1	TRBJ1-2
CASSWIYDRFLSEQYF	TGCGCCAGCAGCTGGATATACGACAGGTTTTTAAGCGAGCAGTACTTC	NA	NA	TRBV5-1	TRBJ2-7
CASSQDGGQGRNTEEKLFF	TGCGCCAGCAGCCAAGATGGAGGGCAGGGGAGGAACACAGAGGAAAAACTGTTTTTT	NA	NA	TRBV4-1	TRBJ1-4
CASSLRRGLSETQYF	TGTGCCAGCAGCTTGAGGAGGGGGCTATCGGAGACCCAGTACTTC	NA	NA	TRBV7-3	TRBJ2-5
CASSQESINLGLAGDETQYF	TGCGCCAGCAGCCAAGAAAGCATTAACTTGGGACTAGCGGGGGATGAGACCCAGTACTTC	NA	TRBD2	TRBV4-3	TRBJ2-5
CATSTHYNEQFF	TGTGCCACCAGCACACACTACAATGAGCAGTTCTTC	NA	NA	TRBV15	TRBJ2-1
CASRVAKSSYNEQFF	TGTGCCAGCAGAGTAGCGAAAAGCTCCTACAATGAGCAGTTCTTC	NA	NA	TRBV6-1	TRBJ2-1
CASSSRGGDYATNEKLFF	TGTGCCAGCAGCTCGAGGGGGGGAGATTATGCAACTAATGAAAAACTGTTTTTT	NA	NA	TRBV11-2	TRBJ1-4
CASSLTGTEEPYEQYF	TGTGCCAGTAGCCTGACCGGGACCGAGGAACCCTACGAGCAGTACTTC	NA	NA	TRBV19	TRBJ2-7
CASRILAGFTDTQYF	TGTGCCAGCAGGATACTAGCGGGGTTCACAGATACGCAGTATTTT	NA	TRBD2	TRBV6-1	TRBJ2-3
CASSLVGYLLSGEQFF	TGTGCCAGCAGCTTAGTGGGCTACCTCCTTTCCGGTGAGCAGTTCTTC	NA	NA	TRBV7-9	TRBJ2-1
CASSDGRNQPQHF	TGTGCCAGCTCCGACGGGCGTAATCAGCCCCAGCATTTT	NA	NA	TRBV18	TRBJ1-5
CASSQEDRVQTQYF	TGTGCCAGCAGCCAAGAGGACAGGGTCCAGACCCAGTACTTC	NA	TRBD1	TRBV14	TRBJ2-5
CASSARSDRDDGELFF	TGTGCCAGCAGTGCGCGCTCAGACAGGGACGACGGGGAGCTGTTTTTT	NA	TRBD1	TRBV6-4	TRBJ2-2
CAWSVPVLAVYEQYF	TGTGCCTGGAGTGTACCCGTGTTAGCCGTCTACGAGCAGTACTTC	NA	NA	TRBV30	TRBJ2-7
CASSADRDTLIADNEKLFF	TGTGCCAGCAGCGCGGACCGGGACACCTTGATCGCTGATAATGAAAAACTGTTTTTT	NA	NA	TRBV7-2	TRBJ1-4
CASGYREDTEAFF	TGTGCCAGCGGGTACAGGGAGGACACTGAAGCTTTCTTT	NA	NA	TRBV28	TRBJ1-1
CASSVEGGQGSTEAFF	TGTGCCAGCAGTGTAGAAGGGGGACAGGGAAGTACTGAAGCTTTCTTT	NA	TRBD1	TRBV27	TRBJ1-1
CASSPTGGRHLAKNIQYF	TGTGCCAGCAGCCCCACAGGTGGGCGCCACCTAGCCAAAAACATTCAGTACTTC	NA	NA	TRBV9	TRBJ2-4
CASSLSGDSYNEQFF	TGTGCCAGCAGCTTAAGCGGAGATTCCTACAATGAGCAGTTCTTC	NA	NA	TRBV11-1	TRBJ2-1
CASSPAGESPQETQYF	TGTGCCAGCAGCCCGGCCGGTGAATCCCCCCAAGAGACCCAGTACTTC	NA	NA	TRBV28	TRBJ2-5
CASSTGHGSYNEQFF	TGTGCCAGCAGCACGGGACACGGCTCCTACAATGAGCAGTTCTTC	NA	NA	TRBV21-1	TRBJ2-1
CASSSQGGTYTEAFF	TGTGCCAGCAGCTCACAGGGGGGTACCTACACTGAAGCTTTCTTT	NA	TRBD1	TRBV7-9	TRBJ1-1
CASGGLAGVSDTQYF	TGCGCCAGCGGGGGACTAGCGGGAGTGTCTGATACGCAGTATTTT	NA	TRBD2	TRBV5-1	TRBJ2-3
CASSAFRGLGNTIYF	TGTGCCAGCAGCGCGTTCAGGGGGCTTGGAAACACCATATATTTT	NA	NA	TRBV21-1	TRBJ1-3
CAWSTQTGNTEAFF	TGTGCCTGGAGTACTCAGACAGGGAACACTGAAGCTTTCTTT	NA	NA	TRBV30	TRBJ1-1
CASSQVSGGSMYTQYF	TGTGCCAGCAGCCAAGTTTCGGGAGGGAGCATGTATACGCAGTATTTT	NA	TRBD2	TRBV4-2	TRBJ2-3
CASSPIRGAETQYF	TGTGCCAGCTCACCTATACGGGGAGCAGAGACCCAGTACTTC	NA	NA	TRBV18	TRBJ2-5
CASSEARSYEQYF	TGTGCCAGCAGTGAAGCGAGATCCTACGAGCAGTACTTC	NA	NA	TRBV6-1	TRBJ2-7
CASSEARSEAFF	TGTGCCAGCAGTGAAGCCCGTAGTGAGGCTTTCTTT	NA	NA	TRBV6-1	TRBJ1-1
CASSAWGRGEQYF	TGTGCCAGCAGCGCGTGGGGGAGAGGCGAGCAGTACTTC	NA	NA	TRBV5-8	TRBJ2-7
CASSFTPDRYNEQFF	TGTGCCAGCAGTTTCACCCCGGACAGATACAATGAGCAGTTCTTC	NA	NA	TRBV6-6	TRBJ2-1
CASSTGLQGGNIQYF	TGTGCCAGCAGTACGGGCCTCCAGGGGGGAAACATTCAGTACTTC	NA	NA	TRBV28	TRBJ2-4
CASSLKGQGKVAPLCHEQYF	TGTGCCAGCAGTTTAAAAGGACAGGGGAAAGTAGCGCCCCTGTGCCACGAGCAGTACTTC	NA	TRBD1	TRBV28	TRBJ2-7
CASSPRGTRIEEYF	TGTGCCAGCAGCCCAAGGGGGACAAGGATCGAAGAGTACTTC	NA	NA	TRBV11-1	TRBJ2-7
CAISPTGGETEAFF	TGTGCCATCAGCCCGACAGGGGGAGAAACTGAAGCTTTCTTT	NA	TRBD1	TRBV10-3	TRBJ1-1
CASSQVPTSQYEQYF	TGTGCCAGCAGCCAAGTCCCGACTAGCCAGTACGAGCAGTACTTC	once	TRBD2	TRBV4-2	TRBJ2-7
CASSLAARGAAHTEAFF	TGCGCCAGCAGCTTGGCTGCGCGGGGAGCAGCCCACACTGAAGCTTTCTTT	NA	NA	TRBV5-1	TRBJ1-1
CASSVRGRVGNTIYF	TGTGCCAGCAGCGTCCGGGGGCGCGTTGGAAACACCATATATTTT	NA	NA	TRBV9	TRBJ1-3
CASSPQGKTNTEAFF	TGTGCCAGCAGCCCGCAGGGGAAGACGAACACTGAAGCTTTCTTT	NA	NA	TRBV11-2	TRBJ1-1
CASSPQESGTMNTEAFF	TGTGCCAGCAGCCCCCAGGAATCTGGGACAATGAACACTGAAGCTTTCTTT	NA	NA	TRBV5-5	TRBJ1-1
CASSLPSIGLAGGLGSYNEQFF	TGTGCCAGCAGTTTACCATCTATAGGACTAGCGGGAGGTCTGGGCTCCTACAATGAGCAGTTCTTC	NA	TRBD2	TRBV28	TRBJ2-1